This TCR beta chain was retrieved from a study of blood T cell repertoires in COVID-19. At the level of the study: Material from acute and convalescent COVID-19 was sourced from the United States, Italy and Spain. Sample material is recorded as cDNA or gDNA derived from T cells, B-cell-depleted T cells, or PBMCs.

During active infection, Seattle patients enrolled and were then monitored through disease. Authors' analysis steps: Estimation of nucleated cell counts was performed using reference gene primer amplification. Generated by immunoSEQ multiplex PCR, the TCRdb table keeps only in-frame clones and is missing some. D and trimming were read from the DNA, whereas the V and J calls and clone size are those reported in that table. The sample yields around 480,000 clones, approximately 88% seen once. This clone was counted once. CDR3 size: 14 residues. Germline assignment: CDR1 SSHAT and CDR2 FNYEAQ (reference sequence). Trimming removed 1 base from V and 5 bases from J, with 9 bases in between.

Material: peripheral blood. The V call is TRBV7-7, the J call TRBJ2-1; D unclear. The clonotype comes from a woman in her forties or fifties with COVID-19, enrolled during active disease. This CDR3 reads CASSLVGQNNEQFF. CDR3 DNA sequence: TGTGCCAGCAGCTTAGTTGGCCAGAACAATGAGCAGTTCTTC.